This TCR beta chain originates from a study of blood T cell repertoires in COVID-19. Across the whole study: Collection of acute and convalescent COVID-19 samples took place in the United States, Italy and Spain.

Per the study methods: Amplified reference gene primers provided the basis for estimating nucleated cell counts. The repertoire was sequenced with immunoSEQ multiplex PCR; TCRdb's copy has only in-frame clones and lacks some. D and trimming come from the DNA, and the V and J calls and clone size come from that table. The sample carries a few hundred thousand clones, roughly 90% recorded once. Trimming took 4 bases from V and 8 from J; bases not matched to a gene: 8. The germline gives CDR1 LGHNA, CDR2 YNFKEQ. This CDR3 comprises 15 residues. V usage is TRBV4-2 and J usage is TRBJ1-4; 9 nucleotides match TRBD1. This TCR was recovered from a woman under 40 with COVID-19, enrolled during active disease. The sequenced sample was peripheral blood. The CDR3 nucleotides are TGTGCCAGCAGCCCTCGGACAGGGGTGGAGGAAAAACTGTTTTTT. Protein sequence: CASSPRTGVEEKLFF.